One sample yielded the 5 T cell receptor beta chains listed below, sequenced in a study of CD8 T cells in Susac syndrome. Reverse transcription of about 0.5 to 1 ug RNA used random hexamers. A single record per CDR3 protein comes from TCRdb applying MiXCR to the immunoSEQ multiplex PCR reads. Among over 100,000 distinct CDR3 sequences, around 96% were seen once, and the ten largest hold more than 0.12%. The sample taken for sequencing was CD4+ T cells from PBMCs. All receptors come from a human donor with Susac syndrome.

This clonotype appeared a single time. CDR3 loop: CASSVGQNNNEQFF. The DNA of the CDR3 is TGTGCCAGCAGCGTAGGGCAGAATAACAATGAGCAGTTCTTC. V usage is TRBV9 and J usage is TRBJ2-1, with D unclear. The CDR3 is made up of 14 amino acids. Trimming pared 0 bases from V and 5 bases from J, leaving 9 bases between. CDR1 and CDR2 (germline): SGDLS, YYNGEE.

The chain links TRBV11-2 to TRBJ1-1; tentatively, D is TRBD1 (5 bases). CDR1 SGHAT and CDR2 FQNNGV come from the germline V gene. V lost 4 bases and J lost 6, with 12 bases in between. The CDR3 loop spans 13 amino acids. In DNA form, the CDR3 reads TGTGCCAGCAGCTCGGACATCGGCGCTGAAGCTTTCTTT. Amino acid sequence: CASSSDIGAEAFF.

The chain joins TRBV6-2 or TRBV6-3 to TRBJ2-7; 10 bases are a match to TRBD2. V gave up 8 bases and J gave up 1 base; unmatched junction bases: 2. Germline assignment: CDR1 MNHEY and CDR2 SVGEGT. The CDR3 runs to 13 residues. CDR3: CASGLAVSYEQYF. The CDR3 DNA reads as TGTGCCAGCGGACTAGCGGTATCCTACGAGCAGTACTTC.

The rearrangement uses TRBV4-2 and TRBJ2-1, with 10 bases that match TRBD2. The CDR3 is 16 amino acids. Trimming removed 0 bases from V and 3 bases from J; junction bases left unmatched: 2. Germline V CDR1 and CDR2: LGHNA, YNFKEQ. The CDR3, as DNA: TGTGCCAGCAGCCAAGAACCTAGCGGGAGCTACAATGAGCAGTTCTTC. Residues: CASSQEPSGSYNEQFF.

The CDR3 is CSAASGIYNEQFF. DNA for the CDR3: TGCAGTGCAGCCAGCGGGATCTACAATGAGCAGTTCTTC. The chain joins TRBV20-1 to TRBJ2-1; 7 nucleotides line up with TRBD2. The CDR3 loop spans 13 amino acids. With V trimmed by 6 bases and J by 3 bases, 5 bases remained unmatched. Germline loops: CDR1 DFQATT, CDR2 SNEGSKA (reference sequence).